These 9 T cell receptor beta chains were all obtained from the same sample, sequenced in a study of blood T cell repertoires in COVID-19. The assay was immunoSEQ multiplex PCR, and TCRdb's table has in-frame clones only and misses some. Of hundreds of thousands of clones detected, just under 90% appear once; the ten largest clones hold roughly a tenth. Sequenced: PBMCs or T cells enriched from blood (not recorded which). All receptors come from a woman aged 50 to 65 who had recovered from COVID-19.

J is TRBJ1-2 and V is TRBV14; D remains ambiguous. Germline lookup yields CDR1 SGHDN and CDR2 FVKESK. This CDR3 has 15 amino acids. The V and J ends lost 2 bases and 4 bases respectively, with 14 bases between them. The CDR3 is CASSQSGVRGYGYTF. CDR3 nucleotide sequence: TGTGCCAGCAGCCAAAGCGGGGTGCGAGGCTATGGCTACACCTTC.

V is TRBV18 and J is TRBJ1-1; TRBD1 agrees at 8 bases. Germline trimming cut 5 bases from V and 8 bases from J; bases unmatched to any gene: 10. CDR1 is KGHSH, CDR2 LQKENI, per germline. The CDR3 sequence is 14 residues long. This CDR3 is CASSAKQGVGEAFF. CDR3 coding DNA: TGTGCCAGCTCAGCAAAACAGGGGGTTGGAGAAGCTTTCTTT. Full variable domain (remainder filled in from reference TRBV18 and TRBJ1-1): NAGVMQNPRHLVRRRGQEARLRCSPMKGHSHVYWYRQLPEEGLKFMVYLQKENIIDESGMPKERFSAEFPKEGPSILRIQQVVRGDSAAYFCASSAKQGVGEAFFGQGTRLTVV.

This clone was seen only a few times. V and J are TRBV3-1 (or the pseudogene TRBV3-2) and TRBJ2-2, with D unclear. This CDR3 has 13 residues. The germline CDR1 and CDR2 sequences are LGHDT and YNNKEL (reference sequence). V was trimmed by 4 bases and J by 7 bases, leaving 10 bases between them. CDR3 region: CASSLLTSGELFF. CDR3 sequence (DNA): TGTGCCAGCAGCCTTTTAACCAGCGGGGAGCTGTTTTTT.

The chain couples TRBV5-1 to TRBJ2-5; D is possibly TRBD1 (5 bases). CDR1 is SGHRS and CDR2 is YFSETQ in the germline V gene. Trimming took 5 bases from V and 3 from J, leaving 14 bases between them. CDR3 length equals 14 residues. For the CDR3, the DNA is TGCGCCAGCAGTACGGGCCGACAGAAAGAGACCCAGTACTTC. Protein sequence: CASSTGRQKETQYF.

This chain joins TRBV7-9 and TRBJ2-1, with 12 bases matching TRBD1. With 4 bases clipped from V and 8 bases from J, the junction kept 6 bases outside the gene matches. The germline V gene has CDR1 SEHNR and CDR2 FQNEAQ (reference sequence). The CDR3 sequence is 15 residues long. CDR3 bases: TGTGCCAGCAGCTCCCGGGACAGGGGGCGAGATGAGCAGTTCTTC. Translating it yields CASSSRDRGRDEQFF.

The V gene is TRBV6-5, the J gene TRBJ1-4; the D gene is possibly TRBD1 (5 bases). CDR1 is MNHEY, CDR2 SVGAGI, per germline. Trimming took 0 bases from V and 5 from J, leaving 13 bases between them. This CDR3 has 16 residues. The CDR3 sequence: CASSYSTGGGNEKLFF. The CDR3 bases are TGTGCCAGCAGTTACTCGACCGGGGGGGGGAATGAAAAACTGTTTTTT.

The gene calls are TRBV28 and TRBJ1-1; TRBD1 matches at 11 bases. Germline V gene lookup returns CDR1 MDHEN and CDR2 SYDVKM. The CDR3 has 16 amino acids. The junction had 11 bases not matched to a gene; V was cut back by 7 bases and J by 4 bases. CDR3 protein: CASKGGPGTGGTEAFF. CDR3 bases: TGTGCCAGCAAAGGAGGGCCGGGGACAGGGGGCACTGAAGCTTTCTTT.

This chain joins TRBV11-3 and TRBJ2-4, with D hard to call. This CDR3 is 14 amino acids long. Trimming took off 7 bases at V and 3 bases at J, with 13 bases between the two ends. Germline V lookup: CDR1 SGHNT, CDR2 YENEEA. The DNA of the CDR3 is TGTGCCAGCACCCTATCGGTAGTCAAAAACATTCAGTACTTC. Residues: CASTLSVVKNIQYF.

V and J are TRBV5-6 and TRBJ1-2; D gene unclear. CDR3 length: 13 amino acids. Between the trimmed V and J ends, which lost 0 bases and 2 bases, there was a span of 5 bases. CDR1 and CDR2 (germline): SGHDT, YYEEEE. The CDR3, as DNA: TGTGCCAGCAGCTTGGCGAGAAACTATGGCTACACCTTC. Its protein product is CASSLARNYGYTF.